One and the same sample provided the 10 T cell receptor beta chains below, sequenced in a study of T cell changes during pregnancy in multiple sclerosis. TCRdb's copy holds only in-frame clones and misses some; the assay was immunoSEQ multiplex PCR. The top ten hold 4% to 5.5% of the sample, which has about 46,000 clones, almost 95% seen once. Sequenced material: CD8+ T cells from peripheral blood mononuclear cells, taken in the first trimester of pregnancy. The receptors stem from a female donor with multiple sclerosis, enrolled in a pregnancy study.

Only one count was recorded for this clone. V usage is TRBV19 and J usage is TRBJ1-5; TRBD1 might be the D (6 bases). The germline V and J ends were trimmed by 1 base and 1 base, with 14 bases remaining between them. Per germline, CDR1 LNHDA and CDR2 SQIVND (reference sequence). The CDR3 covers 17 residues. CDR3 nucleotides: TGTGCCAGTAGTATAGCCGCAGGGGAGGGGAGCAATCAGCCCCAGCATTTT. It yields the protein CASSIAAGEGSNQPQHF.

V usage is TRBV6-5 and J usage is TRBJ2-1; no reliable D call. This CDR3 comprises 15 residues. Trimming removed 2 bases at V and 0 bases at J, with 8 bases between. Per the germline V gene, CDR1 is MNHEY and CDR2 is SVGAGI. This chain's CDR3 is CASSYPPSSYNEQFF. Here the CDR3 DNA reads TGTGCCAGCAGTTACCCCCCCAGCTCCTACAATGAGCAGTTCTTC.

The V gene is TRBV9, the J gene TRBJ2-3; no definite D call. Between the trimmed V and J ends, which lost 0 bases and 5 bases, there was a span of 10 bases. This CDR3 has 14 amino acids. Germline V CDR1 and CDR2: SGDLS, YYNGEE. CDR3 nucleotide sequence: TGTGCCAGCAGCGTAGCTAGTACTTTAGATACGCAGTATTTT. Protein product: CASSVASTLDTQYF.

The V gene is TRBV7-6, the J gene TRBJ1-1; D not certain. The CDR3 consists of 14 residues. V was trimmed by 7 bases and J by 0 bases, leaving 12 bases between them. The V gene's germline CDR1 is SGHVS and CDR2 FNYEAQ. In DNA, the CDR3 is TGTGCCAGCACCGAAACAGTTATGAACACTGAAGCTTTCTTT. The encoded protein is CASTETVMNTEAFF.

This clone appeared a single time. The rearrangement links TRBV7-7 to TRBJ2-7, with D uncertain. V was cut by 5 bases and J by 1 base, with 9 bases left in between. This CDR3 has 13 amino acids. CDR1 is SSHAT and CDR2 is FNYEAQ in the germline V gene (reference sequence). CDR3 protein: CASSPQVSYEQYF. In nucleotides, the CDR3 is TGTGCCAGCAGCCCCCAGGTTTCCTACGAGCAGTACTTC.

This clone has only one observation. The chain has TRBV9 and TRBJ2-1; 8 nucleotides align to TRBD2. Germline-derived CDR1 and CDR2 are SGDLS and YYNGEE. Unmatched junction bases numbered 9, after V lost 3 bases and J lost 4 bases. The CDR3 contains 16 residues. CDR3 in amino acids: CASSDSRTSPYNEQFF. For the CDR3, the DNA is TGTGCCAGCAGCGATTCCAGGACTAGCCCATACAATGAGCAGTTCTTC.

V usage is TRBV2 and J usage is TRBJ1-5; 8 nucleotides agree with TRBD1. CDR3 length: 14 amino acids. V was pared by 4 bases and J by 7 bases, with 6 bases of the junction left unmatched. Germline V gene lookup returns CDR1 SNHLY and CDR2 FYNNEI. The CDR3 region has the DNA TGTGCCAGCAGTGTTTCAGGGGGCTTCCAGCCCCAGCATTTT. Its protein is CASSVSGGFQPQHF. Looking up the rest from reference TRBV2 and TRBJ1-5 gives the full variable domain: EPEVTQTPSHQVTQMGQEVILRCVPISNHLYFYWYRQILGQKVEFLVSFYNNEISEKSEIFDDQFSVERPDGSNFTLKIRSTKLEDSAMYFCASSVSGGFQPQHFGDGTRLSIL.

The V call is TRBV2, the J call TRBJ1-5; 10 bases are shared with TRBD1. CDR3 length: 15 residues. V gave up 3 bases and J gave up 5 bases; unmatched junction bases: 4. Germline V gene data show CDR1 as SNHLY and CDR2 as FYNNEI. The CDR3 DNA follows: TGTGCCAGCAGTGATGAGACAGGGGGCTATCAGCCCCAGCATTTT. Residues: CASSDETGGYQPQHF.

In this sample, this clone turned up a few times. The CDR3 spells CASRQGWNQPQHF. DNA for the CDR3: TGTGCCAGTCGCCAGGGTTGGAATCAGCCCCAGCATTTT. The chain recombines TRBV19 with TRBJ1-5; D might be TRBD1 (5 bases). Germline V gene sequence: CDR1 LNHDA, CDR2 SQIVND (reference sequence). The length of the CDR3 is 13 residues. V was shortened by 8 bases and J by 4 bases, with 12 bases between the two germline ends.

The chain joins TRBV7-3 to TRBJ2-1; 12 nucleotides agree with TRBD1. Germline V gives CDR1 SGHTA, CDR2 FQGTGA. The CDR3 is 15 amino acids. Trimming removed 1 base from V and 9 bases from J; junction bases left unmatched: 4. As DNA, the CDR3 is TGTGCCAGCAGCTTAATGGGACAGGGGGCAGGTGAGCAGTTCTTC. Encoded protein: CASSLMGQGAGEQFF.